This entry is about one T cell receptor beta chain. Its cognate antigen is unknown. This cohort consisted of healthy bone marrow donors. Germline V gene data show CDR1 as SGHNT and CDR2 as YYREEE (reference sequence). Trimming cost V 4 bases and J 1 base, with 14 bases left between them. CDR3 size: 15 residues. The sample belongs to a study of cytomegalovirus exposure and HLA in healthy donors. General observations from the study: According to an earlier analysis, most TCR beta V segments yielded productive rearrangements about 87% or about 30% of the time. In a later analysis, 16,951 TCR beta sequences were associated with HLA alleles at 0.05 false discovery rate. Follow-up analysis later connected one missense variant in DCLRE1C with trimming of TCR beta V- and J-genes.

Primers: 60 Vbeta forward and 13 Jbeta reverse. The table came from immunoSEQ multiplex PCR; TCRdb's copy has only in-frame clones and leaves some out. The table has roughly 150,000 clones, roughly 80% seen once; the top ten hold 9.7%. The source is a man aged 18 to 30 in good health and CMV-seropositive. Sequences were obtained from PBMCs. The chain is built from TRBV5-4 and TRBJ1-1; tentatively, D is TRBD1 (6 bases). The CDR3 loop is CASSPSGTRNTEAFF. The CDR3 coding sequence is TGTGCCAGCAGCCCAAGCGGGACAAGGAACACTGAAGCTTTCTTT.